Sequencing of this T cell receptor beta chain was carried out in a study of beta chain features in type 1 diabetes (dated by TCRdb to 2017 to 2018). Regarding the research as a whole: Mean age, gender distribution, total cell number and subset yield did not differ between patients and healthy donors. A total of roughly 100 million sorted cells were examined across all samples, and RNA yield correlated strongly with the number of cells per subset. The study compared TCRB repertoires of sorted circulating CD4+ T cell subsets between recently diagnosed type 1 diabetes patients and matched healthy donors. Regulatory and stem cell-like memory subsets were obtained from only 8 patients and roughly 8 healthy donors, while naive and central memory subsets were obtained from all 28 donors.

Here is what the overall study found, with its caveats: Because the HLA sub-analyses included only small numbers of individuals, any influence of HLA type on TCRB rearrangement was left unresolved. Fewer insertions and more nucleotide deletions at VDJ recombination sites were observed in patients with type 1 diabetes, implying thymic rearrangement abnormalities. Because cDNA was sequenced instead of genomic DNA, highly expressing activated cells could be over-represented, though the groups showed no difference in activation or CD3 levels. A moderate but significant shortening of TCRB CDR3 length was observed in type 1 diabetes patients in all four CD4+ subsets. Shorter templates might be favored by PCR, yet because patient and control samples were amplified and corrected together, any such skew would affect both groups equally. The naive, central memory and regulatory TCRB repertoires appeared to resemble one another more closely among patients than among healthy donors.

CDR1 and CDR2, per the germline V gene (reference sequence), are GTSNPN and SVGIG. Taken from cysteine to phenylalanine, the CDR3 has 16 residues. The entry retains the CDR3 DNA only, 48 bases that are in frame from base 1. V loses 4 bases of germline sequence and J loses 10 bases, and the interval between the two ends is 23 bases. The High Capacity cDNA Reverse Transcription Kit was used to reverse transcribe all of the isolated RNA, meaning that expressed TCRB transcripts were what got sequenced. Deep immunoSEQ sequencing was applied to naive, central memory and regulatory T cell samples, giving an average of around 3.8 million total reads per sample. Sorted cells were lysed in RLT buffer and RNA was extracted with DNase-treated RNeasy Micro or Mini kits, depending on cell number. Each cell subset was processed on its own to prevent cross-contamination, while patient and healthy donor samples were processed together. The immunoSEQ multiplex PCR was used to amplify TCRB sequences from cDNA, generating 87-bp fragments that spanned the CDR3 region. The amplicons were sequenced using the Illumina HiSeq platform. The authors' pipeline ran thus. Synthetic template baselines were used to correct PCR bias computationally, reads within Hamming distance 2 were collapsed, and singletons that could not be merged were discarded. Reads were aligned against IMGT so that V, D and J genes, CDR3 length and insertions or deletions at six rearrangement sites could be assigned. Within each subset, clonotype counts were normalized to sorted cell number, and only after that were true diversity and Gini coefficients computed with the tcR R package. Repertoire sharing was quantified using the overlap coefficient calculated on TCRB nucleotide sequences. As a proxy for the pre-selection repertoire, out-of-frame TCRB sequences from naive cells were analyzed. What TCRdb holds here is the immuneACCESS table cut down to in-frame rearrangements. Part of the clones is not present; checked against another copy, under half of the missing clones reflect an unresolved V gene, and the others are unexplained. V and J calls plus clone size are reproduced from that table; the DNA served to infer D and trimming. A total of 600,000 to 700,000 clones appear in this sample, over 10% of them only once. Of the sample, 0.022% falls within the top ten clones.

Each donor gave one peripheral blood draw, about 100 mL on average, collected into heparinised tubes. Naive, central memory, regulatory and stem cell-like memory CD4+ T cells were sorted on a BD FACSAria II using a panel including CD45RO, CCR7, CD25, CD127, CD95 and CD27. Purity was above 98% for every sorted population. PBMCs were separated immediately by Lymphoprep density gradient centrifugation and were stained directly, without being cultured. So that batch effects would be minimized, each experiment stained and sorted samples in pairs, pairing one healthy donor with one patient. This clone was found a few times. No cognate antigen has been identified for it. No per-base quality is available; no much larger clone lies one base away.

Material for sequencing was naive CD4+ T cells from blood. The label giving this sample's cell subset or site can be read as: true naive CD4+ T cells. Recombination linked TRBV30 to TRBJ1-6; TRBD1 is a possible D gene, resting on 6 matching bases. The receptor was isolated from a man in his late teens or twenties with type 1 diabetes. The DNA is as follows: TGTGCCTGGACCACCGGGGGCAGTTCGGGGATATCACCCCTCCACTTT. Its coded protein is CAWTTGGSSGISPLHF.